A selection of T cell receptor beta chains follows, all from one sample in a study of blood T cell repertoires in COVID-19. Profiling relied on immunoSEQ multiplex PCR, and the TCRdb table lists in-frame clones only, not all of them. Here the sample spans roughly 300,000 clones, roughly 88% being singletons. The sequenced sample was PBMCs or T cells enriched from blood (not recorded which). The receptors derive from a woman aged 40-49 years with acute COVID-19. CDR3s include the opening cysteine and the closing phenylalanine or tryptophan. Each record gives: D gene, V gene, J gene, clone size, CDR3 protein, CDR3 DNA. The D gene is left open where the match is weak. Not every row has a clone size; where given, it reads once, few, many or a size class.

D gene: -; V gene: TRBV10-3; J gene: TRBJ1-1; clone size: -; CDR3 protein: CAISESDQGNTEAFF; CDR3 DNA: TGTGCCATCAGTGAGTCTGACCAGGGCAACACTGAAGCTTTCTTT
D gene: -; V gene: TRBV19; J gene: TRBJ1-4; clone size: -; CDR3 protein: CASSIGQVGEKLFF; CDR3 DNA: TGTGCCAGTAGTATTGGTCAGGTCGGTGAAAAACTGTTTTTT
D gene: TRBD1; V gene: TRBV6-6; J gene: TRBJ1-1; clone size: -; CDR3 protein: CASSQIGTGTRGAEAFF; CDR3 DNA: TGTGCCAGCAGTCAGATAGGGACAGGGACGAGGGGCGCTGAAGCTTTCTTT
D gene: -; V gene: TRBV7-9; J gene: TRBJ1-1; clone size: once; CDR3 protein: CASSLEILMNTEAFF; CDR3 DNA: TGTGCCAGCAGCTTAGAAATTTTAATGAACACTGAAGCTTTCTTT
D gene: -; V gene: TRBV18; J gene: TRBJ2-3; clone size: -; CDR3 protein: CASSASLSTDTQYF; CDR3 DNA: TGTGCCAGCTCAGCTAGCCTAAGCACAGATACGCAGTATTTT
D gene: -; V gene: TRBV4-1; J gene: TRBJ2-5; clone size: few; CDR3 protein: CASSQDQPGWKTQYF; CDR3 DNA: TGCGCCAGCAGCCAAGATCAGCCAGGGTGGAAGACCCAGTACTTC
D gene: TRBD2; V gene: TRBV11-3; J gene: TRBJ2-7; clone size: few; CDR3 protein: CASSLFSGRYEQYF; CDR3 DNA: TGTGCCAGCAGCTTATTTAGCGGGAGGTACGAGCAGTACTTC
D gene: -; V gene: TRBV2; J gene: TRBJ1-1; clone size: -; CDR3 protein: CASNAGKNTEAFF; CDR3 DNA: TGTGCCAGCAACGCAGGGAAGAACACTGAAGCTTTCTTT
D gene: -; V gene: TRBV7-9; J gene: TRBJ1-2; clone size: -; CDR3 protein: CASSTQRQADRGGYTF; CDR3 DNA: TGTGCCAGCAGCACCCAACGACAGGCTGATAGGGGTGGCTACACCTTC
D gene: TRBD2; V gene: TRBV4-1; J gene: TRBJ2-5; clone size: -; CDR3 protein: CASSQEVGLAIQETQYF; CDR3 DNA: TGCGCCAGCAGCCAAGAAGTGGGACTAGCGATTCAAGAGACCCAGTACTTC
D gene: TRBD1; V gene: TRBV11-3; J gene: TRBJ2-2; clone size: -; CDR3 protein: CASSRGQGETGELFF; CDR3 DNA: TGTGCCAGCAGCAGGGGACAGGGGGAAACCGGGGAGCTGTTTTTT
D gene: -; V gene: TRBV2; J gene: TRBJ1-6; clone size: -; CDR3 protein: CASSRLGGGGRNSPLHF; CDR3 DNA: TGTGCCAGCAGCCGCCTGGGGGGGGGAGGTCGAAATTCACCCCTCCACTTT
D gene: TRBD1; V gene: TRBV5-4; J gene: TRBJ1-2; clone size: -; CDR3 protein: CASSRDSYGYTF; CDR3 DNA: TGTGCCAGCAGCCGGGACAGCTATGGCTACACCTTC
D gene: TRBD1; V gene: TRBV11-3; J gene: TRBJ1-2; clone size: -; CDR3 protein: CASSFGQGHYGYTF; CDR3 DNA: TGTGCCAGCAGCTTCGGACAGGGACACTATGGCTACACCTTC
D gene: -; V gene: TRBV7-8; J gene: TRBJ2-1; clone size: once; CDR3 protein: CASSFGLASPGDEQFF; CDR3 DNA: TGTGCCAGCAGCTTCGGTTTAGCTTCCCCCGGGGATGAGCAGTTCTTC
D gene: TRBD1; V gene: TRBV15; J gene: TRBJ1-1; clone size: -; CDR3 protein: CATSRDRGGTEAFF; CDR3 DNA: TGTGCCACCAGCAGGGACAGGGGAGGAACTGAAGCTTTCTTT
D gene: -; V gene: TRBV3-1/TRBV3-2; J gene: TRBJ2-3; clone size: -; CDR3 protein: CASSHHQADTQYF; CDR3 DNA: TGTGCCAGCAGCCATCACCAGGCAGATACGCAGTATTTT
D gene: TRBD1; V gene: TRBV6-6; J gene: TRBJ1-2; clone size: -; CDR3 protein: CASSYGDRSEVGYTF; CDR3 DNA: TGTGCCAGCAGTTACGGGGACAGGTCGGAGGTTGGCTACACCTTC
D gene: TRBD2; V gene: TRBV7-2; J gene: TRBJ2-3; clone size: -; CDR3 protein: CASSLKGVGLAGRDTQYF; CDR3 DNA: TGTGCCAGCAGCTTAAAAGGGGTGGGACTAGCGGGAAGAGATACGCAGTATTTT
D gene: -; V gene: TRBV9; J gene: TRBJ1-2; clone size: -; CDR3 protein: CASSVSPHGFDGYTF; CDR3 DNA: TGTGCCAGCAGCGTAAGCCCTCACGGGTTTGATGGCTACACCTTC
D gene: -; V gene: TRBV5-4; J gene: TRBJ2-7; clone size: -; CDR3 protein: CASSLGTSRAQYEQYF; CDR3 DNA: TGTGCCAGCAGCTTGGGAACTAGCCGTGCTCAGTACGAGCAGTACTTC
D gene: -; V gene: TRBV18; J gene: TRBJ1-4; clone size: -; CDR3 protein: CASSLQGLEKLFF; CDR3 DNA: TGTGCCAGCTCACTACAGGGTCTGGAAAAACTGTTTTTT
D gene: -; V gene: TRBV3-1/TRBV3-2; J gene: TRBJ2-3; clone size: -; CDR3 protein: CASSLSRQDTQYF; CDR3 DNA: TGTGCCAGCAGCCTCAGTCGTCAAGATACGCAGTATTTT
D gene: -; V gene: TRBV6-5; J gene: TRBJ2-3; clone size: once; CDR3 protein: CASSRAGTPDTQYF; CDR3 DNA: TGTGCCAGCAGCCGGGCGGGTACCCCAGATACGCAGTATTTT
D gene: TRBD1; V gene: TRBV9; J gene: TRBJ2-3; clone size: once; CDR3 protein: CASSVASRGPTDTQYF; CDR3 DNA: TGTGCCAGCAGCGTAGCATCCAGGGGGCCTACAGATACGCAGTATTTT
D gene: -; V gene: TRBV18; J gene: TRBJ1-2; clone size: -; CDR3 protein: CASSPRQEAGYGYTF; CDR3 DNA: TGTGCCAGCTCACCAAGGCAGGAGGCTGGCTATGGCTACACCTTC
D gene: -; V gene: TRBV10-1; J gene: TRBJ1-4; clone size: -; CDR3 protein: CASLSSINEKLFF; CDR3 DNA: TGCGCCAGCCTGTCATCTATTAATGAAAAACTGTTTTTT
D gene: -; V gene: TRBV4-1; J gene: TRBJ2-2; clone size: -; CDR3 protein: CASSPQGSTGELFF; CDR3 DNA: TGCGCCAGCAGCCCCCAGGGGAGCACCGGGGAGCTGTTTTTT
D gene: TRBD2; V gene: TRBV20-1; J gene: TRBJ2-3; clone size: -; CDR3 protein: CSASNPGTRRDTQYF; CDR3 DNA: TGCAGTGCTAGTAATCCCGGGACTAGAAGGGATACGCAGTATTTT
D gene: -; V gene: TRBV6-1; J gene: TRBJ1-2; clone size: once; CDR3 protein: CASSVQRFTGGYGYTF; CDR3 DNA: TGTGCCAGCAGTGTCCAAAGGTTTACGGGGGGTTATGGCTACACCTTC
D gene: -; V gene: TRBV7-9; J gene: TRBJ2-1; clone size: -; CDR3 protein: CASSPLATNEQFF; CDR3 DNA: TGTGCCAGCAGCCCTCTCGCTACCAATGAGCAGTTCTTC
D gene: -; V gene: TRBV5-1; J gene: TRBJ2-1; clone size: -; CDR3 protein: CASSLVGGQYNEQFF; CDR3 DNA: TGCGCCAGCAGCTTGGTGGGGGGACAGTACAATGAGCAGTTCTTC
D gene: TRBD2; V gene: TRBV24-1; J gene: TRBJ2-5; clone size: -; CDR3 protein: CATSELAGLQETQYF; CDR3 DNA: TGTGCCACCAGTGAATTAGCGGGACTACAAGAGACCCAGTACTTC
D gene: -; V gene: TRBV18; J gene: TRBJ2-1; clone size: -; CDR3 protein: CASSPLPGYNEQFF; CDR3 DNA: TGTGCCAGCTCACCACTGCCAGGCTACAATGAGCAGTTCTTC
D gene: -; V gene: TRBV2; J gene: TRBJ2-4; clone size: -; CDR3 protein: CASSDPAGSKNIQYF; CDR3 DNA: TGTGCCAGCAGTGACCCCGCGGGATCCAAAAACATTCAGTACTTC
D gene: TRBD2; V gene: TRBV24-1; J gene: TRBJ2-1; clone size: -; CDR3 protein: CATSDLAVDEQFF; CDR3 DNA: TGTGCCACCAGTGACCTAGCGGTAGATGAGCAGTTCTTC
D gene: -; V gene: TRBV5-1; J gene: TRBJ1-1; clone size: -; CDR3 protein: CASSLDRNTEAFF; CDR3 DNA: TGCGCCAGCAGCTTGGATCGGAACACTGAAGCTTTCTTT
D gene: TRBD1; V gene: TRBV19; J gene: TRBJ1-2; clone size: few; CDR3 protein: CASRGQGAYGYTF; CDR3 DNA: TGTGCCAGTAGGGGACAGGGGGCCTATGGCTACACCTTC
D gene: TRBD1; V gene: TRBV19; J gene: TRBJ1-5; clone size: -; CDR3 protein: CASNAFGQGVNQPQHF; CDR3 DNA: TGTGCCAGTAATGCGTTCGGACAGGGCGTCAATCAGCCCCAGCATTTT
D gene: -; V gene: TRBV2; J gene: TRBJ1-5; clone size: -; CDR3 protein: CASRGGPPDYQPQHF; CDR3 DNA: TGTGCCAGCAGGGGGGGACCCCCCGACTATCAGCCCCAGCATTTT
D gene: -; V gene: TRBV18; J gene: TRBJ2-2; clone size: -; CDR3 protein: CASSTDNTGELFF; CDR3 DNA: TGTGCCAGCTCAACAGACAACACCGGGGAGCTGTTTTTT
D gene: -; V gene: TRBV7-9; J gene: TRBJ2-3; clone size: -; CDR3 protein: CASSFKDTQYF; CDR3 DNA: TGTGCCAGCAGCTTCAAAGATACGCAGTATTTT
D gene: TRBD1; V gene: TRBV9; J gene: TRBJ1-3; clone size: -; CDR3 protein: CASSLNRGIGGVGNTIYF; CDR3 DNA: TGTGCCAGCAGCCTCAATCGTGGGATAGGGGGCGTTGGAAACACCATATATTTT
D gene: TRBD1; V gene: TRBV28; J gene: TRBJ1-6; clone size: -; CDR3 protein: CASSLGDRGNSPLHF; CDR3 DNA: TGTGCCAGCAGTTTGGGGGACAGGGGTAATTCACCCCTCCACTTT
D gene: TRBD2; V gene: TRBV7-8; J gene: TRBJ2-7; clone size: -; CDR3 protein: CASSLASGRVSEQYF; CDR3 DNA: TGTGCCAGCAGCTTAGCGAGCGGGAGGGTTAGCGAGCAGTACTTC
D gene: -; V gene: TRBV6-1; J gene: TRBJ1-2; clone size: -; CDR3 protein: CASSENQGTRVTF; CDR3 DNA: TGTGCCAGCAGTGAAAATCAGGGGACCAGGGTCACCTTC
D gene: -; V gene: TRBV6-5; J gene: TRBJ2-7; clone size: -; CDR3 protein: CASLDIGEQYF; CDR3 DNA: TGTGCCAGCTTAGATATCGGCGAGCAGTACTTC
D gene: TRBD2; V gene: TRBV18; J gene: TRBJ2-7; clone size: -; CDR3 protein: CASSPGTSGIGQYF; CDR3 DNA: TGTGCCAGCTCACCAGGGACTAGCGGGATCGGGCAGTACTTC
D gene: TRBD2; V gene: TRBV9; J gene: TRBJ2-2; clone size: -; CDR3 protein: CASSYTSDSTGELFF; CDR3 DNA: TGTGCCAGCAGCTACACTAGCGATAGCACCGGGGAGCTGTTTTTT
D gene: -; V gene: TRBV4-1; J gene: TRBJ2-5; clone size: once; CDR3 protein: CASSRNNQAVETQYF; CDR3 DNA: TGCGCCAGCAGCCGGAACAATCAGGCCGTCGAGACCCAGTACTTC